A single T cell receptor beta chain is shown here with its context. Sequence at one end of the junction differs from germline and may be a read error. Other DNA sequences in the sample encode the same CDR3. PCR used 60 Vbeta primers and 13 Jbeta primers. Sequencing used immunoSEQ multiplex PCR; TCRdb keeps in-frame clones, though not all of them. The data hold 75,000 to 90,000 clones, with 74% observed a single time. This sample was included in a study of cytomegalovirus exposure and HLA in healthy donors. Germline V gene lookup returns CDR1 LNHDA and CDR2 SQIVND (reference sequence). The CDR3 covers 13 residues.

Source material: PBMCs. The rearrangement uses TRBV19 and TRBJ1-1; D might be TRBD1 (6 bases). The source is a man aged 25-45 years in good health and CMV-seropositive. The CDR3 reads CASSPGVRTEAFF. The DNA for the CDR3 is TGTGCCAGTAGCCCAGGGGTCCGAACTGAAGCCTTCTTT.